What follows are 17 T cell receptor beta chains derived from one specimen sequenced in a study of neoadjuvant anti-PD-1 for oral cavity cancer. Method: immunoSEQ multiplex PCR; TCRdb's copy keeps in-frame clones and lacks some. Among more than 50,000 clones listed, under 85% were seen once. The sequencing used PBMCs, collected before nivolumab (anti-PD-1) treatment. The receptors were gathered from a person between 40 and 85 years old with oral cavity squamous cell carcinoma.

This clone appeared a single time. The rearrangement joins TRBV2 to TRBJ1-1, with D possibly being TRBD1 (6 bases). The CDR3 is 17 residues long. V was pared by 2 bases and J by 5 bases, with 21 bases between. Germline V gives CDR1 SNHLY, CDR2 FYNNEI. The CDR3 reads CASSESRVRGALTEAFF. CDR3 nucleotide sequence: TGTGCCAGCAGTGAATCTAGGGTACGGGGGGCTCTAACTGAAGCTTTCTTT.

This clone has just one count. The CDR3 protein is CASSRAAGNTGELFF. CDR3 bases: TGTGCCAGCAGTAGGGCGGCCGGTAACACCGGGGAGCTGTTTTTT. The chain combines TRBV25-1 with TRBJ2-2; no clear D. CDR3 length equals 15 residues. V was shortened by 5 bases and J by 2 bases, with 12 bases between the two germline ends. Germline V CDR1 and CDR2: MGHDK, SYGVNS. The complete variable domain, with remaining parts taken from reference TRBV25-1 and TRBJ2-2, reads EADIYQTPRYLVIGTGKKITLECSQTMGHDKMYWYQQDPGMELHLIHYSYGVNSTEKGDLSSESTVSRIRTEHFPLTLESARPSHTSQYLCASSRAAGNTGELFFGEGSRLTVL.

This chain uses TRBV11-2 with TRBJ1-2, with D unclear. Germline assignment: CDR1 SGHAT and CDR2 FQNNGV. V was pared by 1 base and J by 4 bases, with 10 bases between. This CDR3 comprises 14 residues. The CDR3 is CASSLGLDSYGYTF. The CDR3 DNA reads TGTGCCAGCAGCTTAGGGTTGGATAGCTATGGCTACACCTTC.

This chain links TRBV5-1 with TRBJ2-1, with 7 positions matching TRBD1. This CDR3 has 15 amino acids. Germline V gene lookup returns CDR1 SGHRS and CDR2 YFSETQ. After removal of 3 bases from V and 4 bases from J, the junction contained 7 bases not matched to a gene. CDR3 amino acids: CASSSSGTDYNEQFF. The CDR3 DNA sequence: TGCGCCAGCAGCTCTTCCGGGACAGATTACAATGAGCAGTTCTTC.

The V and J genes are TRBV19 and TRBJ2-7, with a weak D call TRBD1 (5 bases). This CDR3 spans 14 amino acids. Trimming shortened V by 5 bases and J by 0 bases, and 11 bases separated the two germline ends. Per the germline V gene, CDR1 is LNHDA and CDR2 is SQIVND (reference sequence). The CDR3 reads CASSYPGHSYEQYF. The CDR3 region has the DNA TGTGCCAGTAGTTATCCAGGGCACTCCTACGAGCAGTACTTC.

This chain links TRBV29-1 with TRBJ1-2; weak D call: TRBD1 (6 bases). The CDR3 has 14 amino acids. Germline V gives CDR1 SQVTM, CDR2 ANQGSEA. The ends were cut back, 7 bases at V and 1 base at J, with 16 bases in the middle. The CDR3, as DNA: TGCAGCGCCGAACCCGGGGGACATAACTATGGCTACACCTTC. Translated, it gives CSAEPGGHNYGYTF. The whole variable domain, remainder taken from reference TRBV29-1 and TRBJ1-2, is SAVISQKPSRDICQRGTSLTIQCQVDSQVTMMFWYRQQPGQSLTLIATANQGSEATYESGFVIDKFPISRPNLTFSTLTVSNMSPEDSSIYLCSAEPGGHNYGYTFGSGTRLTVV.

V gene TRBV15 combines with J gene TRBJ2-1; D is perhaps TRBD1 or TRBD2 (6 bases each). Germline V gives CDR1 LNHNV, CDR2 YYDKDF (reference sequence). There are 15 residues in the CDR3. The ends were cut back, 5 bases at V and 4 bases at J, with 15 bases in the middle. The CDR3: CATSGGGGAYNEQFF. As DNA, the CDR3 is TGTGCCACCAGCGGTGGGGGCGGGGCGTACAATGAGCAGTTCTTC.

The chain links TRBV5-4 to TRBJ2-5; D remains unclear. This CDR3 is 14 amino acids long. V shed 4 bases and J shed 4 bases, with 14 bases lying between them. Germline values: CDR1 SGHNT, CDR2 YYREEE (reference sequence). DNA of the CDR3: TGTGCCAGCAGCCTGCGAAAGACAAGAGAGACCCAGTACTTC. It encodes CASSLRKTRETQYF.

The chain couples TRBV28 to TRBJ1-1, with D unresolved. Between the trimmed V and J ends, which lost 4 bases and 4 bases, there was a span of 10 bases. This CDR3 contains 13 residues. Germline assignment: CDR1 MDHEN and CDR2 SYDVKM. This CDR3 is CASSSPGRTEAFF. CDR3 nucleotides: TGTGCCAGCAGTTCCCCCGGCCGCACTGAAGCTTTCTTT.

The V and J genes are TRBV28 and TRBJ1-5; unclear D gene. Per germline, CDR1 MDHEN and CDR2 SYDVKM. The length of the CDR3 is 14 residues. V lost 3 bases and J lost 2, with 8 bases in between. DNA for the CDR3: TGTGCCAGCAGTTTGCGAGCAGGCAATCAGCCCCAGCATTTT. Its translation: CASSLRAGNQPQHF.

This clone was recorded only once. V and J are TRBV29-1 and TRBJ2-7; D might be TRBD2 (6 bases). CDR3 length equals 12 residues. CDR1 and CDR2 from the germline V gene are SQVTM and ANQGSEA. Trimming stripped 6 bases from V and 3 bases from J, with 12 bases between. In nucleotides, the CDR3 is TGCAGCGTCGGGACTCAAAACTACGAGCAGTACTTC. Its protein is CSVGTQNYEQYF.

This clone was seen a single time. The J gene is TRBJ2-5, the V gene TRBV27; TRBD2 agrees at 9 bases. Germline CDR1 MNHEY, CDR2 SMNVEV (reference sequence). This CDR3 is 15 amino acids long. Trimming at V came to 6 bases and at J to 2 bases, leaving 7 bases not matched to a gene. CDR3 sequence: CASRLAGSQQETQYF. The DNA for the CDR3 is TGTGCCAGCAGACTAGCGGGCTCTCAACAAGAGACCCAGTACTTC.

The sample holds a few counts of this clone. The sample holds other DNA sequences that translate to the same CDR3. The CDR3 sequence is CSAGRYEQYF. CDR3 in DNA: TGCAGTGCCGGACGCTACGAGCAGTACTTC. The rearrangement uses TRBV20-1 and TRBJ2-7; D remains unclear. The CDR3 runs to 10 residues. V dropped 6 bases and J dropped 3 bases, with 6 bases sitting between them. The germline gives CDR1 DFQATT, CDR2 SNEGSKA (reference sequence).

CDR3 loop: CASSRTDYMNTEAFF. The CDR3 nucleotides read TGTGCCAGTTCCCGGACAGACTACATGAACACTGAAGCTTTCTTT. The genes are TRBV28 and TRBJ1-1; possible D gene TRBD1, 6 bases. The CDR3 runs to 15 residues. Germline CDR1 MDHEN, CDR2 SYDVKM. Trimming took 9 bases from V and 0 from J, leaving 17 bases between them.

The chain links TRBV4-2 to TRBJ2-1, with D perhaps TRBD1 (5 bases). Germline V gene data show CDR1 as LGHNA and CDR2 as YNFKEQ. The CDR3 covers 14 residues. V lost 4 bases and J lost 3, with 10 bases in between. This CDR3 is CASSPDQGYNEQFF. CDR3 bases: TGTGCCAGCAGCCCCGATCAGGGCTACAATGAGCAGTTCTTC.

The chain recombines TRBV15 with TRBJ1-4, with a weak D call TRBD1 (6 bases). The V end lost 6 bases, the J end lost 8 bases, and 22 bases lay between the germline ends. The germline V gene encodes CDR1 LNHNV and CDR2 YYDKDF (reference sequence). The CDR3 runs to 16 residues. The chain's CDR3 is CATSIERGGFSEKLFF. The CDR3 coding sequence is TGTGCCACCAGTATCGAGAGGGGGGGATTTTCGGAAAAACTGTTTTTT.

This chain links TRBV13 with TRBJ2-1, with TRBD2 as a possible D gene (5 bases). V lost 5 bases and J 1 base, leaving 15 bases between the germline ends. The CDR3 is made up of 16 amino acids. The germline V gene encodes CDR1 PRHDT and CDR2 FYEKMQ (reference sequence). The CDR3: CASSPLGGESYNEQFF. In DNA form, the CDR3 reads TGTGCCAGCAGCCCCCTAGGAGGAGAGTCCTACAATGAGCAGTTCTTC.